Listed here are 22 T cell receptor beta chains from one sample, sequenced in a study of T-cell reconstitution after alpha-beta-depleted transplantation in children. Preparation of the TCRbeta library involved a method that used unique molecular identifiers. TCRdb re-called the PCR reads with MiXCR, one entry per CDR3 protein. The sample consists of 190,000 or so distinct CDR3 sequences, over 5.5% of them appearing once. This material consisted of PBMCs from the stem cell graft donor, taken from the stem cell graft. These receptor sequences come from a human donor who donated a stem cell graft to a child with Wiskott-Aldrich syndrome.

This clonotype was observed many times. V usage is TRBV6-2 or TRBV6-3 and J usage is TRBJ2-3; 9 positions match TRBD2. The trim removed 7 bases at V and 1 base at J, leaving 18 bases unmatched. The CDR3 extends over 19 amino acids. Germline CDR1 is MNHEY and CDR2 is SVGEGT. This CDR3 is CASTTLPSTSGFGTDTQYF. CDR3 DNA: TGTGCCAGCACCACACTCCCGTCGACTAGCGGATTCGGCACAGATACGCAGTATTTT.

In this sample, this clonotype turned up many times. The chain couples TRBV4-3 to TRBJ1-1, with no clear D. V lost 2 bases and J lost 3, with 10 bases in between. There are 14 residues in the CDR3. Looked up from germline, CDR1 is LGHNA and CDR2 is YSLEER. The CDR3 spells CASSQLGWDTEAFF. CDR3 nucleotide sequence: TGCGCCAGCAGCCAATTAGGGTGGGACACTGAAGCTTTCTTT.

The table lists this clonotype with many counts. V is TRBV29-1 and J is TRBJ2-2; no clear D gene. The CDR3 is made up of 13 amino acids. Germline assignment: CDR1 SQVTM and CDR2 ANQGSEA. Trimming left V 6 bases short and J 0 bases short, with 8 bases between. CDR3 protein: CSVGHTNTGELFF. The CDR3 bases are TGCAGCGTAGGGCACACGAACACCGGGGAGCTGTTTTTT.

This clonotype was picked up many times. The gene calls are TRBV9 and TRBJ2-3, with 9 bases matching TRBD2. Germline CDR1 reads SGDLS; CDR2 reads YYNGEE. With 6 bases clipped from V and 2 bases from J, the junction kept 4 bases outside the gene matches. The CDR3 is made up of 14 amino acids. This CDR3 is CASNIAGDTDTQYF. CDR3 nucleotide sequence: TGTGCCAGCAATATAGCGGGGGACACAGATACGCAGTATTTT.

This clonotype was picked up many times. V gene TRBV5-5 combines with J gene TRBJ2-1, with D uncertain. This CDR3 comprises 15 residues. Trimming stripped 4 bases from V and 3 bases from J, with 14 bases between. Germline CDR1 and CDR2: SGHKS and YYEKEE (reference sequence). The CDR3: CASSPTPVLYNEQFF. CDR3 nucleotides: TGTGCCAGCAGCCCGACCCCGGTACTCTACAATGAGCAGTTCTTC.

The rearrangement links TRBV20-1 to TRBJ2-7, with 9 nucleotides matching TRBD2. The CDR3 spans 14 residues. V shed 3 bases, J shed 3 bases, and the junction held 6 bases outside the gene matches. CDR1 is DFQATT and CDR2 is SNEGSKA in the germline V gene (reference sequence). The CDR3 DNA reads TGCAGTGCTAGGTTGACTAGCGGACGCTACGAGCAGTACTTC. This encodes CSARLTSGRYEQYF.

This clonotype has a count of ten or more. This sequence joins TRBV20-1 and TRBJ1-4, with 7 bases aligning to TRBD1. The germline V gene has CDR1 DFQATT and CDR2 SNEGSKA (reference sequence). The CDR3 has 14 amino acids. With V trimmed by 3 bases and J by 8 bases, 9 bases remained unmatched. Here the CDR3 reads CSASATGTAEKLFF. The CDR3 DNA reads as TGCAGTGCTAGTGCAACCGGGACAGCAGAAAAACTGTTTTTT.

This clonotype was observed at least ten times. The chain carries TRBV25-1 and TRBJ2-3, with D unclear. Looked up from germline, CDR1 is MGHDK and CDR2 is SYGVNS. V shed 6 bases and J shed 0 bases, with 4 bases lying between them. The CDR3 is 12 residues long. The CDR3 DNA sequence: TGTGCCAGCAGATACAGCACAGATACGCAGTATTTT. Amino acid sequence: CASRYSTDTQYF.

This chain uses TRBV7-2 with TRBJ2-7, with D perhaps matching TRBD2 (6 bases). V lost 5 bases, J lost 3 bases, and 11 bases lay in between. The CDR3 is 13 residues long. Germline CDR1 and CDR2: SGHTA and FQGNSA. The CDR3 region has the DNA TGTGCCAGCAGCGCCGGACTATACTACGAGCAGTACTTC. Its protein product is CASSAGLYYEQYF.

V gene TRBV5-1 combines with J gene TRBJ2-7; a possible D gene is TRBD1 (5 bases). CDR3 length: 13 amino acids. Looked up from germline, CDR1 is SGHRS and CDR2 is YFSETQ. The germline V and J ends were trimmed by 6 bases and 0 bases, with 10 bases remaining between them. Here the CDR3 reads CASTLDNSYEQYF. CDR3 DNA sequence: TGCGCCAGCACTCTGGACAACTCCTACGAGCAGTACTTC.

This clonotype came up many times. V gene TRBV12-3 or TRBV12-4 combines with J gene TRBJ1-5, with D possibly matching TRBD1 (6 bases). The CDR3 is 14 amino acids. With 8 bases removed from V and 2 bases from J, the gap between germline ends came to 13 bases. CDR3 loop: CASGKGVGNQPQHF. In DNA, the CDR3 is TGTGCCAGCGGGAAGGGGGTAGGCAATCAGCCCCAGCATTTT.

In its sample, this clonotype was seen many times. The rearrangement uses TRBV7-9 and TRBJ1-6; 7 bases align to TRBD1. Germline V CDR1 and CDR2: SEHNR, FQNEAQ (reference sequence). The CDR3 is made up of 15 amino acids. With V trimmed by 2 bases and J by 7 bases, 5 bases remained unmatched. The DNA of the CDR3 is TGTGCCAGCAGCTTATTTCGGGGACAGAATTCACCCCTCCACTTT. It translates to CASSLFRGQNSPLHF.

The DNA of the CDR3 is TGTGCCAGCAGCCCTCCCGGGACAGCCACTCGCCGCTACACCTTC. It is translated as CASSPPGTATRRYTF. The rearrangement uses TRBV9 and TRBJ1-2, with TRBD1 matching over 7 bases. Germline values: CDR1 SGDLS, CDR2 YYNGEE. The CDR3 extends over 15 amino acids. V was pared by 4 bases and J by 9 bases, with 15 bases of the junction left unmatched.

This clonotype was recorded at least ten times. This chain links TRBV28 with TRBJ1-6; no clear D. CDR3 size: 17 residues. Germline lookup yields CDR1 MDHEN and CDR2 SYDVKM. Between the trimmed V and J ends, which lost 3 bases and 8 bases, there was a span of 20 bases. CDR3 sequence: CASSLEGVRRKDSPLHF. The DNA for the CDR3 is TGTGCCAGCAGTTTGGAAGGTGTGAGACGGAAAGATTCACCCCTCCACTTT.

This clonotype was detected ten times or more. The chain is built from TRBV6-5 and TRBJ1-2; D uncertain. The germline V gene has CDR1 MNHEY and CDR2 SVGAGI. The CDR3 totals 14 residues. The germline V and J ends were trimmed by 5 bases and 4 bases, with 14 bases remaining between them. The CDR3 bases are TGTGCCAGCAGTACTCCCAACCTTAGCTATGGCTACACCTTC. It yields the protein CASSTPNLSYGYTF.

This clonotype was seen ten or more times. J is TRBJ2-3 and V is TRBV5-1; no clear D gene. Trimming stripped 7 bases from V and 0 bases from J, with 12 bases between. Germline V lookup: CDR1 SGHRS, CDR2 YFSETQ. The CDR3 is 14 amino acids. Here the CDR3 DNA reads TGCGCCAGCGGTAATAGCTTTAGCACAGATACGCAGTATTTT. Translated, it gives CASGNSFSTDTQYF.

V gene TRBV19 combines with J gene TRBJ2-1; TRBD2 matches 10 bases. The CDR3 sequence is 17 residues long. Germline CDR1 reads LNHDA; CDR2 reads SQIVND (reference sequence). V was clipped by 5 bases and J by 3 bases; unmatched bases: 10. CDR3 nucleotides: TGTGCCAGTAGTCGAGCAGACGGACTAGCGGTCTACAATGAGCAGTTCTTC. This codes for CASSRADGLAVYNEQFF.

The sample holds many counts of this clonotype. The chain combines TRBV10-3 with TRBJ2-3; perhaps D is TRBD1 or TRBD2 (6 bases each). The CDR3 consists of 15 residues. CDR1 is ENHRY and CDR2 is SYGVKD in the germline V gene. V shed 3 bases and J shed 3 bases, with 13 bases lying between them. DNA of the CDR3: TGTGCCATCAGTGAAGATAGGAGGGGGACAGATACGCAGTATTTT. Protein product: CAISEDRRGTDTQYF.

This clonotype came up a few times. The chain combines TRBV5-1 with TRBJ1-2; TRBD1 agrees at 8 bases. Germline V gives CDR1 SGHRS, CDR2 YFSETQ. CDR3 length: 15 residues. V was clipped by 0 bases and J by 5 bases; unmatched bases: 6. CDR3 sequence reads: CASSLVGTGRYGYTF. The CDR3 coding sequence is TGCGCCAGCAGCTTGGTCGGGACAGGACGTTATGGCTACACCTTC. Together with reference TRBV5-1 and TRBJ1-2, the CDR3 gives the full variable domain: KAGVTQTPRYLIKTRGQQVTLSCSPISGHRSVSWYQQTPGQGLQFLFEYFSETQRNKGNFPGRFSGRQFSNSRSEMNVSTLELGDSALYLCASSLVGTGRYGYTFGSGTRLTVV.

Regarding this clonotype: Just one base apart from a much larger clone, this may be a read error. The chain has TRBV7-2 and TRBJ2-3, with 7 nucleotides matching TRBD2. The CDR3 totals 17 residues. Germline V CDR1 and CDR2: SGHTA, FQGNSA. Trimming cost V 5 bases and J 0 bases; bases outside gene matches: 11. This chain's CDR3 is CASSHLIAGCSTDTQYF. The CDR3 DNA reads as TGTGCCAGCAGCCATCTGATAGCGGGCTGCAGCACAGATACGCAGTATTTT.

The rearrangement uses TRBV12-5 and TRBJ1-1; possible D gene TRBD1, 5 bases. V lost 6 bases to trimming and J lost 1 base, with 9 bases between them. Per germline, CDR1 LGHNT and CDR2 FRNRAP. The CDR3 is 13 amino acids. This CDR3 reads CASGWGTNTEAFF. CDR3 sequence (DNA): TGTGCTAGTGGCTGGGGGACGAACACTGAAGCTTTCTTT.

This clonotype showed up many times. The rearrangement links TRBV5-1 to TRBJ2-1; 8 nucleotides match TRBD2. Germline V gene sequence: CDR1 SGHRS, CDR2 YFSETQ. J was trimmed by 9 bases and V by 0 bases; bases with no gene match: 8. The CDR3 has 15 amino acids. CDR3 sequence reads: CASSLVIGLAGEQFF. Here the CDR3 DNA reads TGCGCCAGCAGCTTGGTTATCGGACTAGCTGGTGAGCAGTTCTTC.